Shown below are 10 T cell receptor beta chains from a single sample sequenced in a study of PD-1 blockade in classical Hodgkin lymphoma. The assay was immunoSEQ multiplex PCR, and TCRdb's table has in-frame clones only and misses some. The sample gives roughly 56,000 clones, 88% of which show up once; approximately 5.4% is in the top ten. Relapses following autologous stem cell transplantation were seen in all patients, with brentuximab vedotin exposure varying. The sequenced sample was peripheral blood mononuclear cells (PBMCs), obtained before the second cycle of nivolumab. These receptor sequences come from a human donor with classical Hodgkin lymphoma.

V and J are TRBV5-1 and TRBJ2-7; TRBD1 matches at 7 bases. This CDR3 has 15 amino acids. J was trimmed by 5 bases and V by 0 bases; bases with no gene match: 8. Per germline, CDR1 SGHRS and CDR2 YFSETQ. CDR3: CASSLAGDRANEQYF. The CDR3, as DNA: TGCGCCAGCAGCTTGGCGGGCGACAGGGCCAACGAGCAGTACTTC.

This clone was seen only once. This rearrangement joins TRBV15 to TRBJ1-3; D not certain. Germline values: CDR1 LNHNV, CDR2 YYDKDF (reference sequence). V was trimmed by 0 bases and J by 6 bases, leaving 6 bases between them. The CDR3 has 13 residues. The DNA for the CDR3 is TGTGCCACCAGCAGAGATCGAGTAAACACCATATATTTT. Protein sequence: CATSRDRVNTIYF. Drawing the rest from reference TRBV15 and TRBJ1-3, the complete variable domain is DAMVIQNPRYQVTQFGKPVTLSCSQTLNHNVMYWYQQKSSQAPKLLFHYYDKDFNNEADTPDNFQSRRPNTSFCFLDIRSPGLGDTAMYLCATSRDRVNTIYFGEGSWLTVV.

This rearrangement joins TRBV2 to TRBJ1-1; D uncertain. Germline V gene lookup returns CDR1 SNHLY and CDR2 FYNNEI. Trimming took off 2 bases at V and 1 base at J, with 8 bases between the two ends. CDR3 length: 14 residues. CDR3 sequence reads: CASSERRGNTEAFF. The CDR3 DNA follows: TGTGCCAGCAGTGAAAGACGGGGGAACACTGAAGCTTTCTTT.

The chain joins TRBV5-1 to TRBJ2-7, with D perhaps matching TRBD1 or TRBD2 (6 bases each). V lost 0 bases, J lost 7 bases, and 11 bases lay in between. Germline V gene lookup returns CDR1 SGHRS and CDR2 YFSETQ. This CDR3 has 13 residues. CDR3 sequence (DNA): TGCGCCAGCAGCTTGGAGGGGGGCGGTGAGCAGTACTTC. It encodes CASSLEGGGEQYF.

The chain is built from TRBV4-2 and TRBJ2-1; D is perhaps TRBD2 (6 bases). CDR1 and CDR2 from the germline V gene are LGHNA and YNFKEQ. Between the trimmed V and J ends, which lost 0 bases and 10 bases, there was a span of 16 bases. This CDR3 region has 15 residues. CDR3 bases: TGTGCCAGCAGCCAAGAGATGGGGGGAGGAAGGGAGCAGTTCTTC. It translates to CASSQEMGGGREQFF.

This chain connects TRBV5-1 to TRBJ2-3; 9 bases map to TRBD1. Germline V gives CDR1 SGHRS, CDR2 YFSETQ. V dropped 3 bases and J dropped 3; count of bases not matched to a gene: 5. The CDR3 loop spans 15 amino acids. CDR3 sequence reads: CASSSTGTGTDTQYF. The CDR3 bases are TGCGCCAGCAGCTCCACCGGGACAGGGACAGATACGCAGTATTTT.

V usage is TRBV10-1 and J usage is TRBJ2-2, with D possibly TRBD2 on 6 matching bases. The CDR3 totals 16 residues. The germline V gene has CDR1 WNHNN and CDR2 SYGVQD (reference sequence). V was pared by 9 bases and J by 7 bases, with 24 bases between. CDR3 bases: TGCGCCAGTTCGATACGGTCGGGGGATTCAGGCGGGGAGCTGTTTTTT. Translation: CASSIRSGDSGGELFF.

This clone showed up just once. The CDR3 DNA follows: TGTGCCAGCAGCTTGGAGGGAGAAGGGAACAATCAGCCCCAGCATTTT. Its translation: CASSLEGEGNNQPQHF. This chain joins TRBV5-6 and TRBJ1-5; D ambiguous. CDR1 SGHDT and CDR2 YYEEEE come from the germline V gene. The CDR3 has 16 residues. V was pared by 0 bases and J by 3 bases, with 13 bases between.

DNA of the CDR3: TGCGCCAGCAGCTGGGGACAGGGGATTGAGACCCAGTACTTC. Protein: CASSWGQGIETQYF. This chain links TRBV5-1 with TRBJ2-5; 10 bases are a match to TRBD1. This CDR3 region has 14 residues. CDR1 is SGHRS and CDR2 is YFSETQ in the germline V gene. V lost 3 bases to trimming and J lost 5 bases; unmatched junction nucleotides: 4.

This clone occurred once. The chain couples TRBV28 to TRBJ1-1; D call uncertain. V was trimmed by 4 bases and J by 11 bases, leaving 17 bases between them. CDR1 is MDHEN, CDR2 SYDVKM, per germline. The CDR3 extends over 13 amino acids. The CDR3: CASSSLDPTPAFF. The CDR3 nucleotides are TGTGCCAGCAGTTCCCTCGACCCGACACCCGCTTTCTTT. The variable domain in full, with the rest retrieved from reference TRBV28 and TRBJ1-1, is DVKVTQSSRYLVKRTGEKVFLECVQDMDHENMFWYRQDPGLGLRLIYFSYDVKMKEKGDIPEGYSVSREKKERFSLILESASTNQTSMYLCASSSLDPTPAFFGQGTRLTVV.